This T cell receptor beta chain derives from a study of OX40 agonist ivuxolimab in advanced cancers. In germline, CDR1 is SGHTA, CDR2 FQGNSA. The CDR3 sequence is 13 residues long. Between the trimmed V and J ends, which lost 5 bases and 1 base, there was a span of 8 bases. Sequencing was performed with immunoSEQ multiplex PCR; in TCRdb, only in-frame clones are kept and a portion is missing. The sample holds roughly 72,000 clones, roughly 80% seen once. The receptor was derived from an adult with an advanced solid tumor such as melanoma, head and neck, liver or kidney cancer. The chain couples TRBV7-2 to TRBJ1-1; D is unresolved. Sequencing was performed on CD4+ or CD8+ T cells sorted from blood, taken in a trial of the OX40 agonist ivuxolimab. The CDR3 sequence: CASSTDQNTEAFF. The CDR3 nucleotides read TGTGCCAGCAGCACAGACCAGAACACTGAAGCTTTCTTT.